A selection of T cell receptor beta chains follows, all from one sample in a study of a mutant IDH1 vaccine in newly diagnosed glioma. The assay was immunoSEQ multiplex PCR, and TCRdb's table has in-frame clones only and misses some. The sample shows nearly 70,000 clones, 79% of them seen only once. The sample was PBMCs, taken from a glioma patient treated with radiotherapy, temozolomide or both. The source is a man aged 45-60 years with glioma. Each CDR3 is given with its conserved first and last residue. D genes are given only for firm matches. Not every row has a clone size; where given, it reads once, few, many or a size class.

J | D | V | size | CDR3 | DNA
TRBJ2-5 | NA | TRBV2 | NA | CASVAGLPPETQYF | TGTGCCAGTGTTGCGGGCCTACCCCCGGAGACCCAGTACTTC
TRBJ2-7 | NA | TRBV19 | few | CASSTPGHVSSYEQYF | TGTGCCAGTAGTACACCGGGACACGTGAGCTCCTACGAGCAGTACTTC
TRBJ1-5 | TRBD1 | TRBV30 | NA | CAWSVRDRASTLSNQPQHF | TGTGCCTGGAGTGTGCGGGACAGGGCTTCGACTCTTAGCAATCAGCCCCAGCATTTT
TRBJ2-2 | NA | TRBV7-3 | NA | CASSYSNTGELFF | TGTGCCAGCAGTTATAGTAACACCGGGGAGCTGTTTTTT
TRBJ2-7 | TRBD1 | TRBV29-1 | NA | CSSGTVYEQYF | TGCAGCTCAGGGACAGTCTACGAGCAGTACTTC
TRBJ2-7 | NA | TRBV21-1 | few | CASSARQGSAYEQYF | TGTGCCAGCAGCGCCCGACAGGGGTCGGCCTACGAGCAGTACTTC
TRBJ1-5 | NA | TRBV6-5 | NA | CASSYSPSQPQHF | TGTGCCAGCAGTTACTCCCCGAGTCAACCCCAGCATTTT
TRBJ2-6 | NA | TRBV15 | few | CATSREGAGANVLTF | TGTGCCACCAGCAGAGAAGGGGCTGGGGCCAACGTCCTGACTTTC
TRBJ1-1 | NA | TRBV6-5 | NA | CASSSGSRGSEAFF | TGTGCCAGCAGTTCTGGGTCAAGGGGATCTGAAGCTTTCTTT
TRBJ1-5 | NA | TRBV27 | NA | CASSLGFNQPQHF | TGTGCCAGCAGTTTGGGTTTCAATCAGCCCCAGCATTTT
TRBJ1-1 | TRBD1 | TRBV2 | few | CASSERGSRGRNTEAFF | TGTGCCAGCAGTGAAAGGGGGTCGAGGGGGCGAAACACTGAAGCTTTCTTT
TRBJ2-7 | TRBD2 | TRBV7-2 | NA | CASSPSPAGGEQYF | TGTGCCAGCAGCCCATCCCCCGCGGGGGGAGAGCAGTACTTC
TRBJ2-3 | NA | TRBV19 | NA | CASSIFSADTQYF | TGTGCCAGTAGTATTTTCTCGGCAGATACGCAGTATTTT
TRBJ1-2 | TRBD1 | TRBV4-1 | NA | CASSHPQGLGYTF | TGCGCCAGCAGCCACCCACAGGGGCTTGGCTACACCTTC
TRBJ2-5 | NA | TRBV30 | NA | CAWSWGQETQYF | TGTGCCTGGAGCTGGGGCCAAGAGACCCAGTACTTC
TRBJ1-1 | NA | TRBV5-1 | NA | CASSEANFRTEAFF | TGCGCCAGCAGCGAAGCCAATTTTCGCACTGAAGCTTTCTTT